Presented here are 18 T cell receptor beta chains from one specimen sequenced in a study of T-cell memory formation after mild COVID-19. TCRdb reanalysed the 5' RACE reads using MiXCR and keeps one entry per CDR3 protein. The sample has over 130,000 distinct CDR3 sequences, 11% to 15% seen once. The sample consisted of PBMCs or a T cell subset sorted from them (not recorded which). The receptors shown here come from an adult woman who had mild COVID-19 (a few samples of this study predate the infection). Cell type and time point are not known.

The genes are TRBV25-1 and TRBJ2-7, with a tentative D call TRBD2 (7 bases). Germline V gene sequence: CDR1 MGHDK, CDR2 SYGVNS. The CDR3 consists of 14 residues. Trimming took off 3 bases at V and 4 bases at J, with 13 bases between the two ends. CDR3 region: CASSEGGAGYEQYF. The DNA of the CDR3 is TGTGCCAGCAGTGAGGGGGGGGCCGGTTACGAGCAGTACTTC.

A remark on this clonotype: The junction does not match germline at one end; this may be a read error. The rearrangement joins TRBV7-7 to TRBJ2-5, with TRBD1 identical over 7 bases. Looked up from germline, CDR1 is SSHAT and CDR2 is FNYEAQ (reference sequence). The CDR3 length is 14 residues. CDR3 DNA: TGTGCTAGCAGCTTAACAGGGGTCCAAGAGACCCAGTACTTC. Translated, it gives CASSLTGVQETQYF.

In its sample, this clonotype was seen a few times. The chain joins TRBV7-6 to TRBJ2-7; 8 bases are shared with TRBD1. V dropped 5 bases and J dropped 4; count of bases not matched to a gene: 10. CDR3 length equals 15 residues. From germline, CDR1 is SGHVS and CDR2 FNYEAQ. CDR3 DNA: TGTGCCAGCAGCCCTTCGGACAGGGTTCGTTACGAGCAGTACTTC. It yields the protein CASSPSDRVRYEQYF. The full variable domain, completed using reference TRBV7-6 and TRBJ2-7, is GAGVSQSPRYKVTKRGQDVALRCDPISGHVSLYWYRQALGQGPEFLTYFNYEAQQDKSGLPNDRFSAERPEGSISTLTIQRTEQRDSAMYRCASSPSDRVRYEQYFGPGTRLTVT.

This clonotype was seen a handful of times. The chain joins TRBV5-6 to TRBJ2-7; D not certain. This CDR3 has 13 residues. The V end was cut by 0 bases, the J end by 2 bases, with 6 bases between. Germline loops: CDR1 SGHDT, CDR2 YYEEEE. CDR3 region: CASSLGVPYEQYF. CDR3 nucleotides: TGTGCCAGCAGCTTGGGCGTTCCCTACGAGCAGTACTTC.

The gene calls are TRBV5-1 and TRBJ1-1; tentatively, D is TRBD1 (5 bases). Germline lookup yields CDR1 SGHRS and CDR2 YFSETQ. Trimming removed 6 bases from V and 1 base from J, with 10 bases in between. This CDR3 region has 13 residues. CDR3 sequence reads: CASTARGNTEAFF. CDR3 sequence (DNA): TGCGCCAGCACCGCAAGGGGGAACACTGAAGCTTTCTTT.

This clonotype was recorded at least ten times. The genes are TRBV4-1 and TRBJ2-2; no reliable D call. V lost 3 bases to trimming and J lost 3 bases, with 11 bases between them. There are 15 residues in the CDR3. Germline CDR1 is MGHRA and CDR2 is YSYEKL. CDR3 sequence: CASSHEDRDTGELFF. CDR3 sequence (DNA): TGCGCCAGCAGCCATGAAGATAGGGACACCGGGGAGCTGTTTTTT.

The J gene is TRBJ2-5, the V gene TRBV29-1, with no clear D. CDR1 and CDR2 (germline): SQVTM, ANQGSEA. The CDR3 length is 13 residues. Trimming removed 4 bases from V and 0 bases from J, with 9 bases in between. The CDR3: CSVVWGYQETQYF. The CDR3 region has the DNA TGCAGCGTTGTTTGGGGATACCAAGAGACCCAGTACTTC.

This clonotype turned up a few times. This chain links TRBV9 with TRBJ2-2; D possibly uses TRBD1 or TRBD2 (5 bases each). Germline V lookup: CDR1 SGDLS, CDR2 YYNGEE. The germline V and J ends were trimmed by 1 base and 2 bases, with 21 bases remaining between them. The CDR3 covers 19 residues. The CDR3 spells CASSVTSGLTGYNTGELFF. CDR3 nucleotide sequence: TGTGCCAGCAGCGTAACCTCGGGGCTAACGGGGTATAACACCGGGGAGCTGTTTTTT. Full variable domain (outside the CDR3, taken from reference TRBV9 and TRBJ2-2): DSGVTQTPKHLITATGQRVTLRCSPRSGDLSVYWYQQSLDQGLQFLIQYYNGEERAKGNILERFSAQQFPDLHSELNLSSLELGDSALYFCASSVTSGLTGYNTGELFFGEGSRLTVL.

The chain couples TRBV12-3 or TRBV12-4 to TRBJ2-3; 8 positions agree with TRBD1. The V and J ends lost 2 bases and 4 bases, in that order; junction bases with no gene match: 8. The CDR3 has 16 amino acids. CDR3 DNA sequence: TGTGCCAGCAGTTTAAGGCAGGGGGCAAGTTCAGATACGCAGTATTTT. Protein product: CASSLRQGASSDTQYF.

J is TRBJ2-1 and V is TRBV6-2 or TRBV6-3, with 9 bases lining up with TRBD2. J lost 5 bases, V lost 7 bases, and 12 bases had no gene match. Germline assignment: CDR1 MNHEY and CDR2 SVGEGT. The CDR3 consists of 16 residues. The CDR3 region has the DNA TGTGCCAGCACCCAGTCCCCGGCTAGCGGGGACAATGAGCAGTTCTTC. Encoded protein: CASTQSPASGDNEQFF.

This clonotype was seen only a few times. CDR3 sequence reads: CASSTPAASGAHNEQFF. CDR3 DNA sequence: TGTGCCAGTAGTACCCCGGCGGCTAGCGGAGCGCACAATGAGCAGTTCTTC. This chain uses TRBV19 with TRBJ2-1; 7 positions match TRBD2. CDR3 length equals 17 residues. Germline V gene sequence: CDR1 LNHDA, CDR2 SQIVND (reference sequence). V shed 4 bases and J 5 bases; nucleotides not matched to a gene: 14.

The DNA of the CDR3 is TGTGCCAGCAGCCAACGGCCGGCAGTTAGCTCCTACGAGCAGTACTTC. Translated: CASSQRPAVSSYEQYF. J is TRBJ2-7 and V is TRBV11-1; D ambiguous. Germline CDR1 is SGHAT and CDR2 is FQDESV (reference sequence). The CDR3 is 16 amino acids. Trimming left V 5 bases short and J 0 bases short, with 17 bases between.

The chain carries TRBV5-6 and TRBJ1-5; D is unresolved. The germline V and J ends were trimmed by 2 bases and 3 bases, with 9 bases remaining between them. The CDR3 has 14 amino acids. The germline CDR1 and CDR2 sequences are SGHDT and YYEEEE. The CDR3 bases are TGTGCCAGCAGCTTTACCCAGAACAATCAGCCCCAGCATTTT. It encodes CASSFTQNNQPQHF.

V and J are TRBV10-3 and TRBJ2-3; 10 bases are shared with TRBD1. Germline-derived CDR1 and CDR2 are ENHRY and SYGVKD. V was clipped by 10 bases and J by 1 base; unmatched bases: 8. The CDR3 sequence is 15 residues long. CDR3 protein: CATTGTGAGTDTQYF. CDR3 bases: TGTGCCACAACCGGGACAGGGGCAGGCACAGATACGCAGTATTTT.

This clonotype has a handful of counts. The chain has TRBV15 and TRBJ2-7, with D perhaps being TRBD1 or TRBD2 (6 bases each). CDR3 length equals 12 residues. Germline V gene data show CDR1 as LNHNV and CDR2 as YYDKDF (reference sequence). V was cut by 1 base and J by 6 bases, with 7 bases left in between. DNA for the CDR3: TGTGCCACCAGCAGAGGGGGGGCCGAGCAGTACTTC. Translating it yields CATSRGGAEQYF.

This clonotype was detected only a few times. CDR3 sequence: CASSSAISGRSISNTGELFF. CDR3 DNA: TGCGCCAGCAGCTCAGCTATCAGCGGGAGAAGTATTAGTAACACCGGGGAGCTGTTTTTT. The chain uses TRBV4-3 and TRBJ2-2; the match to TRBD2 covers 8 bases. There are 20 residues in the CDR3. Germline values: CDR1 LGHNA, CDR2 YSLEER. Trimming at V came to 5 bases and at J to 2 bases, leaving 19 bases not matched to a gene.

The chain employs TRBV7-9 and TRBJ2-5; D is uncertain. The germline V and J ends were trimmed by 3 bases and 2 bases, with 7 bases remaining between them. CDR1 and CDR2 from the germline V gene are SEHNR and FQNEAQ (reference sequence). The CDR3 has 13 amino acids. The CDR3 nucleotides are TGTGCCAGCAGCTTGAACAGTCAAGAGACCCAGTACTTC. This sequence encodes CASSLNSQETQYF.

The CDR3 nucleotides are TGTGCCAGCAGCTTAACAGGTTCACAGGGGGATACGCAGTATTTT. Its protein is CASSLTGSQGDTQYF. The rearrangement links TRBV11-2 to TRBJ2-3; 7 bases match TRBD1. The CDR3 spans 15 residues. From germline, CDR1 is SGHAT and CDR2 FQNNGV. With 2 bases clipped from V and 6 bases from J, the junction kept 8 bases outside the gene matches. Filled out from reference TRBV11-2 and TRBJ2-3, the complete variable domain reads EAGVAQSPRYKIIEKRQSVAFWCNPISGHATLYWYQQILGQGPKLLIQFQNNGVVDDSQLPKDRFSAERLKGVDSTLKIQPAKLEDSAVYLCASSLTGSQGDTQYFGPGTRLTVL.